These T cell receptor beta chains were read from a single sample in a study of early T cells in non-severe SARS-CoV-2 infection. TCRdb re-derived calls from the 5' RACE reads in MiXCR, one entry per CDR3 protein. The sample contains roughly 65,000 distinct CDR3 sequences, about 12% of which appear only once. Sequenced material: whole blood. All receptors come from an adult who was a healthcare worker with PCR-confirmed SARS-CoV-2 infection or an uninfected control (not recorded which). The CDR3 runs from the conserved cysteine through the conserved F or W. Fields, in order: D gene, clone size, J gene, V gene, CDR3 DNA, CDR3 protein. A D gene is named only where the DNA matches it firmly. The size entry is marked missing in some rows and otherwise reads once, few, many or a size class.

d_gene: TRBD1
abundance: many
j_gene: TRBJ2-2
v_gene: TRBV2
CDR3nt: TGTGCCAGCAGGAGGGGGACAGGTGCAGGCGGGGAGCTGTTTTTT
CDR3aa: CASRRGTGAGGELFF

d_gene: -
abundance: many
j_gene: TRBJ1-5
v_gene: TRBV6-1
CDR3nt: TGTGCCAGCAGTGAAGCGCTTCGGTCAGGGAGTCAGCCCCAGCATTTT
CDR3aa: CASSEALRSGSQPQHF

d_gene: TRBD1
abundance: -
j_gene: TRBJ2-2
v_gene: TRBV24-1
CDR3nt: TGTGCCACCAGTGAGTCGACAGGGGTGACCGGGGAGCTGTTTTTT
CDR3aa: CATSESTGVTGELFF

d_gene: TRBD2
abundance: -
j_gene: TRBJ2-1
v_gene: TRBV7-2
CDR3nt: TGTGCCAGCAGCTATAGCGGGGTGGGCAATGAGCAGTTCTTC
CDR3aa: CASSYSGVGNEQFF

d_gene: TRBD2
abundance: few
j_gene: TRBJ2-1
v_gene: TRBV6-6
CDR3nt: TGTGCCAGCAGATATCTACTAGCGGGGGGCCATCATTCTGATGAGCAGTTCTTC
CDR3aa: CASRYLLAGGHHSDEQFF

d_gene: -
abundance: -
j_gene: TRBJ2-1
v_gene: TRBV14
CDR3nt: TGTGCCAGCAGCCGGGCCGGGGGAGAGCGGTTCTTC
CDR3aa: CASSRAGGERFF

d_gene: -
abundance: few
j_gene: TRBJ2-1
v_gene: TRBV5-4
CDR3nt: TGTGCCAGCAACCCCAAGGAGGGGGGTTACAATGAGCAGTTCTTC
CDR3aa: CASNPKEGGYNEQFF

d_gene: TRBD1
abundance: many
j_gene: TRBJ1-2
v_gene: TRBV19
CDR3nt: TGTGCCAGTAGTACTCGCCCGGGACAGGCCTATGGCTACACCTTC
CDR3aa: CASSTRPGQAYGYTF

d_gene: TRBD1
abundance: -
j_gene: TRBJ1-2
v_gene: TRBV19
CDR3nt: TGTGCCAGTAGTATAGCGGACAGGACTAAAAATGGCTACACCTTC
CDR3aa: CASSIADRTKNGYTF

d_gene: -
abundance: -
j_gene: TRBJ2-2
v_gene: TRBV9
CDR3nt: TGTGCCAGCAGCCGGAGGGCCGGGGAGCTGTTTTTT
CDR3aa: CASSRRAGELFF

d_gene: -
abundance: -
j_gene: TRBJ1-3
v_gene: TRBV9
CDR3nt: TGTGCCAGCAGCGTAGGCGGCGGAAACACCATATATTTT
CDR3aa: CASSVGGGNTIYF

d_gene: TRBD2
abundance: few
j_gene: TRBJ2-3
v_gene: TRBV7-8
CDR3nt: TGTGCCAGCAGCTTAGCGGGCAGGAGGCTACCGGGACTAGCTGGGGATACGCAGTATTTT
CDR3aa: CASSLAGRRLPGLAGDTQYF

d_gene: TRBD1
abundance: few
j_gene: TRBJ2-2
v_gene: TRBV3-1
CDR3nt: TGTGCCAGCAGCGACAGGGGATGGGGCACCGGGGAGCTGTTTTTT
CDR3aa: CASSDRGWGTGELFF

d_gene: -
abundance: many
j_gene: TRBJ2-5
v_gene: TRBV5-6
CDR3nt: TGTGCCAGCAGCCCTAAAACCCGGACAGATGAAGAGACCCAGTACTTC
CDR3aa: CASSPKTRTDEETQYF

d_gene: -
abundance: many
j_gene: TRBJ2-5
v_gene: TRBV18
CDR3nt: TGTGCCAGCTCACCACCGCGACCCACAAAAGAGACCCAGTACTTC
CDR3aa: CASSPPRPTKETQYF

d_gene: -
abundance: few
j_gene: TRBJ2-1
v_gene: TRBV11-1
CDR3nt: TGTGCCAGCAGCTCTCAGGGGAGCTCCTACAATGAGCAGTTCTTC
CDR3aa: CASSSQGSSYNEQFF

d_gene: TRBD1
abundance: many
j_gene: TRBJ2-1
v_gene: TRBV3-1
CDR3nt: TGTGCCAACGACAGGGGTTACAATGAGCAGTTCTTC
CDR3aa: CANDRGYNEQFF

d_gene: TRBD1
abundance: many
j_gene: TRBJ1-5
v_gene: TRBV18
CDR3nt: TGTGCCAGCTCTTCCACAGGGGCAGTTCAGCCCCAGCATTTT
CDR3aa: CASSSTGAVQPQHF

d_gene: TRBD1
abundance: few
j_gene: TRBJ2-7
v_gene: TRBV24-1
CDR3nt: TGTGCCACCAGTGCCCGGGACAGGAAAGACGACGAGCAGTACTTC
CDR3aa: CATSARDRKDDEQYF

d_gene: -
abundance: many
j_gene: TRBJ1-1
v_gene: TRBV20-1
CDR3nt: TGCAGTGCTATACAGGACACTGAAGCTTTCTTT
CDR3aa: CSAIQDTEAFF

d_gene: -
abundance: -
j_gene: TRBJ2-1
v_gene: TRBV20-1
CDR3nt: TGCAGTGCTAGAGCTGTTAGCGGTGACTCCTACAATGAGCAGTTCTTC
CDR3aa: CSARAVSGDSYNEQFF

d_gene: -
abundance: few
j_gene: TRBJ2-3
v_gene: TRBV7-2
CDR3nt: TGTGCCAGCAGCTTATCCCCAAGGTTCACAGATACGCAGTATTTT
CDR3aa: CASSLSPRFTDTQYF

d_gene: TRBD1
abundance: -
j_gene: TRBJ2-2
v_gene: TRBV2
CDR3nt: TGTGCCAGCAGCAAAAAAGGGGGCTACACCGGGGAGCTGTTTTTT
CDR3aa: CASSKKGGYTGELFF

d_gene: TRBD1
abundance: many
j_gene: TRBJ1-1
v_gene: TRBV6-5
CDR3nt: TGCGCCAGCAGGCGGACAGGGTTATCGGGGACTGAAGCTTTCTTT
CDR3aa: CASRRTGLSGTEAFF

d_gene: -
abundance: many
j_gene: TRBJ2-3
v_gene: TRBV11-2
CDR3nt: TGTGCCAGCAGCTTAGGCACAGATACGCAGTATTTT
CDR3aa: CASSLGTDTQYF

d_gene: -
abundance: -
j_gene: TRBJ1-1
v_gene: TRBV7-9
CDR3nt: TGTGCCAGCAGCTTAGGCTGGGAAGCTTTCTTT
CDR3aa: CASSLGWEAFF

d_gene: -
abundance: -
j_gene: TRBJ2-7
v_gene: TRBV29-1
CDR3nt: TGCAGCGTCGGCGCCTCCTACGAGCAGTACTTC
CDR3aa: CSVGASYEQYF

d_gene: TRBD1
abundance: -
j_gene: TRBJ1-5
v_gene: TRBV6-6
CDR3nt: TGTGCCATCGGTACTGGGACAGGGGGTTGGCAGCCCCAGCATTTT
CDR3aa: CAIGTGTGGWQPQHF

d_gene: -
abundance: -
j_gene: TRBJ2-2
v_gene: TRBV7-9
CDR3nt: TGTGCCAGCAGCTTAGCGGATAGCGGGGAGCTGTTTTTT
CDR3aa: CASSLADSGELFF

d_gene: -
abundance: many
j_gene: TRBJ2-7
v_gene: TRBV25-1
CDR3nt: TGTGCCAGCAGGGGGGCGGGGGAGAGGGGCGAGCAGTACTTC
CDR3aa: CASRGAGERGEQYF